This T cell receptor beta chain was recovered during a study of T cell responses to AZD1222 COVID-19 vaccine. Study-level background: Pooled together were second doses at about 4 or about 12 weeks.

CDR3 length: 16 amino acids. The V gene lost 0 bases and the J gene lost 4 bases, with 15 bases spanning the gap. In germline, CDR1 is LNHDA, CDR2 SQIVND (reference sequence). With respect to this clone: What it binds is unknown.

The data were produced by immunoSEQ multiplex PCR, yet TCRdb's version contains in-frame clones alone and is incomplete. The data hold around 92,000 clones, with about 90% observed a single time. Study-wide points: The sample set comprised mostly white British donors with more females, and clonal diversity was possibly underestimated. Baseline serology detected seropositivity in only a handful of AZD1222 recipients.

Sequencing was performed on peripheral blood, taken on day 0 of AZD1222 vaccination. The source is an adult in good health. This rearrangement joins TRBV19 to TRBJ1-1, with a possible D match to TRBD1 (5 bases). CDR3 in amino acids: CASSIDLGGEGTEAFF. In nucleotides, the CDR3 is TGTGCCAGTAGTATAGATCTCGGGGGTGAAGGCACTGAAGCTTTCTTT.